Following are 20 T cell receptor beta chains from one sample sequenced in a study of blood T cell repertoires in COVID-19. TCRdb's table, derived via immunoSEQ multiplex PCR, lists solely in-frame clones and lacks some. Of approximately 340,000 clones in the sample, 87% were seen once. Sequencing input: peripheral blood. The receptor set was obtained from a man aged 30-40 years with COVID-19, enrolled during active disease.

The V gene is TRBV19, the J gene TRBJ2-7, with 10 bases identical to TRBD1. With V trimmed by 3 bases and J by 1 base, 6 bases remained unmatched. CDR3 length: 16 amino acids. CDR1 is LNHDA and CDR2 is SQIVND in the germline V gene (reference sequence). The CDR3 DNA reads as TGTGCCAGTAGTATTTATCTGGGACAGGGGTCCTACGAGCAGTACTTC. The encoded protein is CASSIYLGQGSYEQYF.

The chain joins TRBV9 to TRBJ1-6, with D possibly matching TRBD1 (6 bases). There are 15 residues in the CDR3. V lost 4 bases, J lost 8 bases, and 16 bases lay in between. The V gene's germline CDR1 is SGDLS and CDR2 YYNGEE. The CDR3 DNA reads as TGTGCCAGCAGCATCGGGACAACTGGGGATTCACCCCTCCACTTT. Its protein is CASSIGTTGDSPLHF.

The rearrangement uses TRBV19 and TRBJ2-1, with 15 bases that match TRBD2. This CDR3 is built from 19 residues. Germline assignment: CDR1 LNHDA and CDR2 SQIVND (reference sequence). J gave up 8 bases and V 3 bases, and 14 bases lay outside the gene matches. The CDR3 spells CASSIPFGTSGRIWDEQFF. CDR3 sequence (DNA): TGTGCCAGTAGTATTCCCTTTGGGACTAGCGGGAGGATATGGGATGAGCAGTTCTTC.

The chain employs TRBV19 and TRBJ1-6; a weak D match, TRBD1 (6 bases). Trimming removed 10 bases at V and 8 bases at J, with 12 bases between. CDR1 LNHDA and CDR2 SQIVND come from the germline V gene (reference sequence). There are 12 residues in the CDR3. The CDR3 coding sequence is TGTGCCACAGGGCAGGGGTATTCACCCCTCCACTTT. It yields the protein CATGQGYSPLHF.

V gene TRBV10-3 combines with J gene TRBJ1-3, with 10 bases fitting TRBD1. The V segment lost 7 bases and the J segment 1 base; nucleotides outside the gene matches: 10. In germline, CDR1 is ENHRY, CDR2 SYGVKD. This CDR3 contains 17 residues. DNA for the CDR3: TGTGCCATCATTCCGGGACAGGGGATGACATCTGGAAACACCATATATTTT. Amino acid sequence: CAIIPGQGMTSGNTIYF.

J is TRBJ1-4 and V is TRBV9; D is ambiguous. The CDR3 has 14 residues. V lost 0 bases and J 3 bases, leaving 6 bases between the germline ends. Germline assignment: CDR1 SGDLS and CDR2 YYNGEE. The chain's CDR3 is CASSVASSNEKLFF. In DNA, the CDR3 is TGTGCCAGCAGCGTAGCCAGTTCTAATGAAAAACTGTTTTTT.

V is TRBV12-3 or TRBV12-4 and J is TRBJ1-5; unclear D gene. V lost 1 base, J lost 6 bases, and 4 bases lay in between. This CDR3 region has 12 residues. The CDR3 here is CASSLGGQPQHF. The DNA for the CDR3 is TGTGCCAGCAGTTTAGGAGGTCAGCCCCAGCATTTT.

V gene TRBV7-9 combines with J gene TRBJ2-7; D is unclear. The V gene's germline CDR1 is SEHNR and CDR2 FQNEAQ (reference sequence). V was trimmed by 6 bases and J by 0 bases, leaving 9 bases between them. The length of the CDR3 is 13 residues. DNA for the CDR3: TGTGCCAGCAGGGGCGCGAACTCCTACGAGCAGTACTTC. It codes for CASRGANSYEQYF.

CDR3 loop: CASSPGQRRTMNTGELFF. The DNA for the CDR3 is TGCGCCAGCAGCCCGGGACAGAGACGCACTATGAACACCGGGGAGCTGTTTTTT. The V and J genes are TRBV4-1 and TRBJ2-2, with 7 bases identical to TRBD1. Trimming removed 4 bases from V and 1 base from J; junction bases left unmatched: 12. This CDR3 is 18 amino acids long. Germline CDR1 reads MGHRA; CDR2 reads YSYEKL.

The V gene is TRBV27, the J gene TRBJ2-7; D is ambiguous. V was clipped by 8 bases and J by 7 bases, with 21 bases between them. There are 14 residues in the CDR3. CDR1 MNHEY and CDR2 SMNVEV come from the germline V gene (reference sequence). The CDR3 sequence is CASLPGGTSDEQYF. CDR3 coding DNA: TGTGCCAGCCTCCCGGGTGGAACCTCTGATGAGCAGTACTTC.

CDR3 bases: TGTGCCAGTAGTATCTTGAGGAACACTGAAGCTTTCTTT. Translating it yields CASSILRNTEAFF. The chain couples TRBV19 to TRBJ1-1; D not certain. Trimming left V 3 bases short and J 1 base short, with 6 bases between. The CDR3 is 13 residues long. Germline assignment: CDR1 LNHDA and CDR2 SQIVND (reference sequence).

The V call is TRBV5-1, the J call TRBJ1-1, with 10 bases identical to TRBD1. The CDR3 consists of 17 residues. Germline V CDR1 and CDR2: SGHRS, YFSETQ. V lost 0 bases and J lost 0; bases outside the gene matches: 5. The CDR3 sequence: CASSLAGTGEMNTEAFF. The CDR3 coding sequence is TGCGCCAGCAGCTTGGCCGGGACAGGGGAAATGAACACTGAAGCTTTCTTT. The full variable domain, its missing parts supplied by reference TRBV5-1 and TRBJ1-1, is KAGVTQTPRYLIKTRGQQVTLSCSPISGHRSVSWYQQTPGQGLQFLFEYFSETQRNKGNFPGRFSGRQFSNSRSEMNVSTLELGDSALYLCASSLAGTGEMNTEAFFGQGTRLTVV.

The CDR3 is CASSFSGSLNEQYF. In nucleotides, the CDR3 is TGCGCCAGCAGCTTTAGCGGGAGCCTCAACGAGCAGTACTTC. The chain joins TRBV5-1 to TRBJ2-7, with TRBD2 matching 9 bases. Losses at the gene ends were 2 bases for V and 5 bases for J; bases not matched to a gene: 5. The CDR3 is made up of 14 amino acids. The germline gives CDR1 SGHRS, CDR2 YFSETQ.

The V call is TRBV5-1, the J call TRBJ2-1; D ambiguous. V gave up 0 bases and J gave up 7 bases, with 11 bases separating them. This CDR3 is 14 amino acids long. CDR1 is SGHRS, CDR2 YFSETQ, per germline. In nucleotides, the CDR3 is TGCGCCAGCAGCTTGGCTGAGGTCCTGAATGAGCAGTTCTTC. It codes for CASSLAEVLNEQFF.

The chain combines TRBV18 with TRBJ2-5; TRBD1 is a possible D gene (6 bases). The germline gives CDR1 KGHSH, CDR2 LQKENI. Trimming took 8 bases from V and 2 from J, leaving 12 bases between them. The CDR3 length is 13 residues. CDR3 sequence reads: CASHQGFQETQYF. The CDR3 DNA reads TGTGCCAGCCACCAGGGGTTTCAAGAGACCCAGTACTTC. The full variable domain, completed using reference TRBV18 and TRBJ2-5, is NAGVMQNPRHLVRRRGQEARLRCSPMKGHSHVYWYRQLPEEGLKFMVYLQKENIIDESGMPKERFSAEFPKEGPSILRIQQVVRGDSAAYFCASHQGFQETQYFGPGTRLLVL.

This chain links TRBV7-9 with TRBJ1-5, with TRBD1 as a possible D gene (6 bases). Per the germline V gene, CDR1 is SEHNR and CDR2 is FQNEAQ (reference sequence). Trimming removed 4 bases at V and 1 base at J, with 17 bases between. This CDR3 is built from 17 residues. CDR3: CASSSTQGSGSNQPQHF. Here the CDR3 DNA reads TGTGCCAGCAGCTCAACCCAGGGGTCGGGGAGCAATCAGCCCCAGCATTTT.

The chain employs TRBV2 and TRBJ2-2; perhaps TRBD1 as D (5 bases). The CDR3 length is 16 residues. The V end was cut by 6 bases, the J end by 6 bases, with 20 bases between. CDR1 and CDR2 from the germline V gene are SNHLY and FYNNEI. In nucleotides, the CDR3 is TGTGCCAGCAGGCCAGGGTTTTCTAGTGACGCCGGGGAGCTGTTTTTT. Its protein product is CASRPGFSSDAGELFF.

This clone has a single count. CDR3 DNA: TGTGCCAGCAGCCTAGGACGGAGTGGAAGCAATCAGCCCCAGCATTTT. Its translation: CASSLGRSGSNQPQHF. J is TRBJ1-5 and V is TRBV7-2, with D uncertain. V shed 5 bases and J shed 1 base, with 15 bases lying between them. Germline assignment: CDR1 SGHTA and CDR2 FQGNSA. The CDR3 length is 16 residues.

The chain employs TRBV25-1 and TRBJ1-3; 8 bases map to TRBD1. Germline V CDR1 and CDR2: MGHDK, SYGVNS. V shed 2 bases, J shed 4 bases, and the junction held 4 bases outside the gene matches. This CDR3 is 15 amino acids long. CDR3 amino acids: CASSEPGGKGNTIYF. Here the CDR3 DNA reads TGTGCCAGCAGTGAACCAGGGGGCAAGGGAAACACCATATATTTT.

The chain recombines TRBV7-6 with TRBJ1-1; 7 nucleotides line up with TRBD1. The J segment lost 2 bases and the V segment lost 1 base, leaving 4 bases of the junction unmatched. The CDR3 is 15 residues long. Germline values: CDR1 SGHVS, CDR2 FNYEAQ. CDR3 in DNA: TGTGCCAGCAGCTTAGGAAGACAGGGCAACACTGAAGCTTTCTTT. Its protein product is CASSLGRQGNTEAFF.